The clone carrying this T cell receptor (beta chain) was picked up a small number of times. Losses at the gene ends were 5 bases for V and 7 bases for J; bases not matched to a gene: 3. The germline V gene has CDR1 LGHNT and CDR2 FRNRAP. The length of the CDR3 is 12 residues. These data are taken from a study of T cells in Graves' hyperthyroidism and ophthalmopathy. The source material, RNA transcripts, was used to amplify TCR beta CDR3 regions. The study used the HTBI primer set for a first-round RT-PCR of the TCR CDR3. TCRdb called the multiplex PCR reads again in MiXCR, with one record for every CDR3 protein. This table holds a few hundred thousand distinct CDR3 sequences, 15% to 19% found once.

The sequenced sample was blood. The chain links TRBV12-5 to TRBJ1-2, with TRBD1 matching over 8 bases. The receptor was isolated from a woman under 30 with Graves' hyperthyroidism that later progressed to Graves' ophthalmopathy. The CDR3 DNA reads as TGTGCTAGTGGTCCCGACAGGGGTGGCTACACCTTC. Its protein is CASGPDRGGYTF.